The entry below gives a single TCR beta chain sequence along with its context. This receptor's antigen is unknown. No per-base quality is available; no much larger clone lies one base away. This entry is derived from a study of cytomegalovirus exposure and HLA in healthy donors (dated by TCRdb to about 2017). Looking at the study overall: An earlier analysis of approximately 640 of the donors reported about 250 Gb of sequence data and 100 million to 140 million unique TCR beta sequences from about 200 million T cells. Roughly 300 gigabases of sequencing data and around 87 million unique TCR sequences were included in an early release covering under 650 HLA-typed donors. Among the approximately 420 genotyped donors, approximately 82% belonged to the genetic ancestry cluster associated with self-reported Caucasian donors. The study was designed to test whether signatures of past pathogen exposure could be identified by cataloging public T cell receptors. The study profiled the T cell repertoires of under 700 subjects by immunosequencing and related them to cytomegalovirus serostatus. A separate validation cohort of 100 to 150 different subjects was used in addition to the roughly 620-subject first cohort. To predict cytomegalovirus infection status, the study brought together high-throughput TCR immunosequencing, statistical association of individual TCRs with disease status, and machine learning. To study patterns of TCR occurrence, a later analysis re-analyzed previously published TCR beta repertoires from 550 to 800 donors and added high-resolution HLA genotyping. Rather than drawing on any new phenotypic data, the later analysis identified candidate immune exposures from TCR beta sequences and the way those sequences occurred across donors. An earlier analysis of 587 of the donors used high-throughput TCR beta sequencing to judge whether each TCR beta V gene segment behaved as functional or pseudogenic. Donor age, sex, ethnicity and CMV serostatus were collected together with the repertoire data. A later genetic analysis took genome-wide SNP genotypes for about 55% of the 666 donors and used that subset as a discovery cohort. All discovery cohort repertoires had been generated using a single sequencing platform. Both class I and class II loci were covered by HLA typing, at four-digit resolution. Typing coverage varied by locus: roughly 629-640 donors for A, B, C, DRB1 and DQB1; some 520 for DQA1; some 610 for DPA1; some 470 for DPB1. Because of strong linkage in the cohort, roughly five DR-DQ haplotypes were treated as single units for association and clustering. Across approximately 420 genotyped donors of the cohort, an average of roughly 230,000 unique TCR beta nucleotide sequences per donor were sequenced, and approximately 19% of those sequences were non-productive.

The research as a whole found: Broadly in line with IMGT annotations, most TCR beta V segments showed up in productive rearrangements about 90% or about 30% of the time in an earlier analysis of several hundred of the donors. In a later analysis, 15,000 to 20,000 TCR beta sequences were associated with specific HLA alleles at a false discovery rate of 0.05. This cohort had only TCR beta chains sequenced, and the lack of alpha or paired-chain data limited which features could be detected. V-gene and J-gene trimming of TCR beta chains was associated with a missense DCLRE1C variant in a later genetic analysis, and the association was replicated in an independent cohort. In a later analysis, HLA-associated TCR beta chains showed more clonal expansion and lower generation probabilities than non-associated chains that were equally common. According to the authors, the approach could potentially be generalized to other disease states and immunological phenotypes. In both the original and validation cohorts, the classifier was reported to diagnose cytomegalovirus status with high specificity and sensitivity. The earlier analysis of a few hundred of the donors excluded over 15 rarely observed V segments, including chromosome 9 orphons, because counts were too low. When HLA alleles, especially DR and DQ, strongly co-occurred, attributing TCR associations to individual alleles was difficult. A further reported finding was that TCR beta sequences accurately predicted the HLA-A and HLA-B alleles for most subjects in the first cohort. Most CMV-associated TCR beta chains appeared to be HLA-restricted in a later analysis, and the HLA associations seemed to be driven largely by CMV exposure. The only immune exposure information available for the cohort was CMV serostatus. Because the 87-base-pair reads could not distinguish some IMGT-functional V segments, including TRBV6-2 and TRBV6-3, those segments were excluded. While some public TCRs were present in many individuals, most TCR sequences turned up only very rarely across donors. Compared with the roughly 600-donor mean, donors in an Asian-associated ancestry cluster had fewer N-insertions in productive TCRs, according to a later genetic analysis. A cluster of highly shared sequence variants was judged likely to represent a technical artifact of the sequencing pipeline. Presence/absence analyses assumed roughly uniform sequencing depth across donors, an assumption that may not hold. In vitro tests confirmed that a few of the cytomegalovirus-associated TCR beta chains recognize cytomegalovirus antigens. The study gave a list of 150 to 200 TCR beta chains associated with cytomegalovirus. According to a later analysis, TCR association rates differed among HLA loci, with DRB1 alleles showing the most associated TCRs and HLA-C alleles showing the fewest. Several of the top co-occurrence clusters appeared to be linked to parvovirus B19, influenza, CMV and Epstein-Barr virus, according to a later analysis. Correlated functional status among segregating V segments might be attributable to linkage disequilibrium, but an unknown experimental factor could not be ruled out. Because HLA typing was missing for some donors at each locus, association tests included only the typed subset.

Its CDR3 holds 16 amino acids, cysteine through phenylalanine. Left in the record is the CDR3 DNA by itself, 48 bases read in frame from the first base. CDR1 and CDR2, looked up from the germline V gene (reference sequence), are SGHNT and YYREEE. Library prep was done by the immunoSEQ multiplex PCR assay. For the multiplex PCR, a mixture combining 60 forward primers for TCR Vbeta segments and 13 reverse primers for TCR Jbeta segments was used. A multiplex PCR assay on genomic DNA amplified the CDR3 region of rearranged TCR beta genes. The amplified TCR beta libraries were sequenced on the Illumina HiSeq System as 87-base-pair reads. The authors processed their data as follows. In a later analysis, tens of millions of unique TCR beta chains were counted across the approximately 620 repertoires, and around 10 million of these chains were shared by at least two donors. Raw reads were error-corrected and collapsed into unique sequences by a nearest-neighbor algorithm in which closely related sequences were merged to remove PCR and sequencing errors. Alignment of CDR3 sequences to IMGT reference sequences was used to assign V, D and J gene segments. Each retained sequence needed at least a six-nucleotide match to both a V gene segment and a J gene segment. A rearrangement was called productive if the CDR3 had no stop codons and remained in frame with V and J, and every other rearrangement was called non-productive. CDR3 was defined by IMGT convention, running from the second conserved V-encoded cysteine to the conserved J-encoded phenylalanine. In an earlier analysis of approximately 590 of the donors, sequences lacking an unambiguous match to a single V gene segment were excluded. An earlier analysis of a few hundred of the donors called V segments functional above 56.7% productive rearrangements and segregating when the between-donor standard deviation exceeded 5%. To diagnose cytomegalovirus status from the catalog of TCR beta chain sequences, a statistical classification framework was built. In a later analysis, V and J genes were assigned by comparing TCR nucleotide sequences against IMGT/GENE-DB human TR gene sequences. The TCRdist pipeline was used in a later analysis to assign CDR3 sequences and most-parsimonious VDJ recombination scenarios. In a later analysis, each TCR beta chain was defined by its CDR3 amino acid sequence together with its V-gene family, and reads lacking a unique V-gene family were excluded. In a later analysis, 450 to 600 highly shared, low-generation-probability nucleotide sequences were removed to address suspected cross-contamination and a sequencing artifact. For each public chain, a later analysis derived a clonal expansion index from normalized ranks of inferred template counts within each repertoire. In a later analysis, generation probabilities were computed using a VDJ recombination model fitted to out-of-frame rearrangements, and the results were checked against IGoR. A later analysis scored TCR-TCR, TCR-HLA and TCR-CMV co-occurrence with hypergeometric tests, applying a repertoire-size bias correction to TCR pairs. A later analysis estimated false discovery rates by permuting HLA or CMV assignments 20 times. A later analysis grouped co-occurring TCRs with DBSCAN, adding TCRdist sequence similarity when clustering within HLA-allele-positive subsets. Repertoires with fewer than 30,000 or more than 120,000 public chains were left out of co-occurrence clustering, as were a few repertoires with anomalous nucleotide sharing. Held by TCRdb, this immuneACCESS table contains in-frame sequences only and omits some clones. Under half of the omission traces to an unresolved V gene where checked; the cause of the rest is unknown. V, J and clone size are taken as reported in that table, and D and trimming were inferred from the DNA itself. This sample holds approximately 120,000 clones; 81% were observed only once. Jointly, the top ten make up around 2.1% of the sample.

The cohort comprised fewer than 700 healthy bone marrow donors. All cohort members were sampled while nominally healthy, although unrecorded immune exposures were likely present. The donor was CMV seronegative and belonged to the group of several hundred seronegative cohort members. Each donor provided a peripheral blood sample, and peripheral blood mononuclear cells were used for TCR beta sequencing. The Qiagen DNeasy Blood Extraction Kit was used to extract genomic DNA from the blood cell samples. Recombination linked TRBV5-4 to TRBJ2-5; 9 of the junction bases match TRBD2. The assigned J gene may be wrong: the sequence end matches TRBJ2-7 better. This TCR was sampled from a woman between 25 and 40 years old in good health and CMV-seronegative. Sequencing was done on a sample of PBMCs. In nucleotides, the sequence is TGTGCCAGCAGCAAGTTGGGTCCTAGCGGGATTTACGAGCAGTACTTC. Protein translation: CASSKLGPSGIYEQYF.